This TCR beta chain was identified during a study of beta chain features in type 1 diabetes. Germline values: CDR1 LGHNA, CDR2 YNFKEQ. The V segment lost 4 bases and the J segment 3 bases; nucleotides outside the gene matches: 4. The length of the CDR3 is 15 residues. Of the isolated RNA, all was reverse transcribed, and so the sequenced material was expressed TCRB transcripts. Profiling relied on immunoSEQ multiplex PCR, and the TCRdb table lists in-frame clones only, not all of them. Here the sample spans under 250,000 clones, 25% to 35% being singletons. This TCR came from a man aged 25-45 years in good health. Input material: central memory CD4+ T cells from blood. J is TRBJ2-2 and V is TRBV4-2; 8 nucleotides agree with TRBD2. Here the CDR3 DNA reads TGTGCCAGCAGCCCCACCGGGGGGGACACCGGGGAGCTGTTTTTT. It encodes CASSPTGGDTGELFF.